This TCR beta chain is drawn from a study of response to subunit inactivated influenza vaccine. Findings and caveats of the study: Each seasonal influenza vaccination, the authors suggested, recruits few new T cells.

Of note for this clonotype: Its target is unknown.

TCRdb passed the RT-PCR reads through MiXCR, listing each CDR3 protein once. The sample lists hundreds of thousands of distinct CDR3 sequences, less than 20% seen once, with approximately 11% in the top ten. The CDR3 runs 14 residues. The V gene's germline CDR1 is KGHDR and CDR2 SFDVKD. V dropped 12 bases and J dropped 0; count of bases not matched to a gene: 10. This sequence joins TRBV24-1 and TRBJ2-7, with 7 bases matching TRBD1. The material sequenced was PBMCs from blood, taken about 5 days after vaccination. This TCR derives from a man aged 50 to 59 who received an inactivated influenza vaccine. CDR3 loop: CAAQDRRSSYEQYF. CDR3 nucleotides: TGTGCCGCTCAGGACAGGCGGAGCTCCTACGAGCAGTACTTC.